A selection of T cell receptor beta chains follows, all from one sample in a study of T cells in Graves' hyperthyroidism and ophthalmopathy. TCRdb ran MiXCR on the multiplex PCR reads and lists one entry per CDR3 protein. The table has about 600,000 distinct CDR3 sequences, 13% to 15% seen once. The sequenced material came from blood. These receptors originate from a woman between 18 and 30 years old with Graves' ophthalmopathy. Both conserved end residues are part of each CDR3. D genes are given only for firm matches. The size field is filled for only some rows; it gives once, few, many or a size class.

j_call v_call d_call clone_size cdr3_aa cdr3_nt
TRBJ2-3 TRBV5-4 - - CASHLRGGTDTQYF TGTGCCAGCCATCTCAGGGGTGGCACAGATACGCAGTATTTT
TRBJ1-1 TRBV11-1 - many CASSLTTLQGRNTEAFF TGTGCCAGCAGCTTAACCACCCTCCAGGGGCGGAACACTGAAGCTTTCTTT
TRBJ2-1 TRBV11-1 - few CASSLARAVSYNEQFF TGTGCCAGCAGCTTAGCAAGAGCGGTCTCCTACAATGAGCAGTTCTTC
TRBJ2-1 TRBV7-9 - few CASSFSANEQFF TGTGCCAGCAGCTTCTCCGCCAATGAGCAGTTCTTC
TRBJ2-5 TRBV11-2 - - CASSSRVSAGETQYF TGTGCCAGCAGCTCCCGCGTTTCGGCGGGAGAGACCCAGTACTTC
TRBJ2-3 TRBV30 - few CAWSPPVPRASTDTQYF TGTGCCTGGAGTCCACCAGTCCCTAGGGCTAGCACAGATACGCAGTATTTT
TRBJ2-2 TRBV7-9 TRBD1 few CASSSRQGNTGELFF TGTGCCAGCAGCTCTCGACAGGGTAATACCGGGGAGCTGTTTTTT
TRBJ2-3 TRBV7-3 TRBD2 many CASSALAGGRKDTQYF TGTGCCAGCAGCGCCCTAGCGGGAGGACGTAAAGATACGCAGTATTTT
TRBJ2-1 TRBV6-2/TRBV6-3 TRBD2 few CASSIWGGTSANNEQFF TGTGCCAGCAGCATTTGGGGGGGGACTAGCGCCAACAATGAGCAGTTCTTC
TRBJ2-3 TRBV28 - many CASSSGTSTDTQYF TGTGCCAGCAGTTCCGGGACTAGCACAGATACGCAGTATTTT
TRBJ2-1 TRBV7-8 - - CASSLTAEGYNEQFF TGTGCCAGCAGCTTAACAGCGGAGGGCTACAATGAGCAGTTCTTC
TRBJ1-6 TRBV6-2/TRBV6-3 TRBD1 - CASSPRTGTSPSPLHF TGTGCCAGCAGTCCACGGACAGGGACCTCGCCTTCGCCCCTCCACTTT
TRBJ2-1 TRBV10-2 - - CASSVSDYNEQFF TGCGCCAGCAGTGTGAGCGACTACAATGAGCAGTTCTTC
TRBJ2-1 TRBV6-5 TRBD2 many CASSYEAAGGQRDEQFF TGTGCCAGCAGTTACGAAGCGGCGGGAGGGCAAAGAGATGAGCAGTTCTTC
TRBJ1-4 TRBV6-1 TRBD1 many CASSSTGEGTFNEKLFF TGTGCCAGCAGTTCCACAGGGGAGGGAACCTTTAATGAAAAACTGTTTTTT
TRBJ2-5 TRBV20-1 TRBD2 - CSARGTSGGQETQYF TGCAGTGCTAGAGGGACTAGCGGGGGTCAAGAGACCCAGTACTTC
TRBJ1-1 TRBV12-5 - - CASGHRELVTEAFF TGTGCTAGTGGCCACAGGGAATTGGTTACTGAAGCTTTCTTT
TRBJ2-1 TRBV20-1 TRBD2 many CSARVVAGVHNEQFF TGCAGTGCTAGAGTTGTAGCGGGAGTTCACAATGAGCAGTTCTTC
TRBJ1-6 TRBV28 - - CASSVRNSPLHF TGTGCCAGCAGCGTCAGAAATTCACCCCTCCACTTT
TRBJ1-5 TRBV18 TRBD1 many CASSPGTATNQPQHF TGTGCCAGCTCACCTGGGACAGCTACGAATCAGCCCCAGCATTTT
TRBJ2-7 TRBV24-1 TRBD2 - CATSGGRVAGLGSYEQYF TGTGCCACCAGTGGGGGCAGGGTAGCGGGACTAGGGTCCTACGAGCAGTACTTC
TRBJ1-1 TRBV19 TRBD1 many CASSPLPGQRDTEAFF TGTGCCAGTAGTCCCCTCCCGGGACAGAGGGACACTGAAGCTTTCTTT
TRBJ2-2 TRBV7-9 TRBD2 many CASSFLAANTGELFF TGTGCCAGCAGCTTCCTAGCGGCGAACACCGGGGAGCTGTTTTTT
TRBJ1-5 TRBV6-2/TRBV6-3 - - CASSSLWSQPQHF TGTGCCAGCAGTTCCTTGTGGTCTCAGCCCCAGCATTTT
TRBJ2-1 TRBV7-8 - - CASSLKRFLRRDSYNEQFF TGTGCCAGCAGTCTAAAAAGATTCCTCAGGCGGGATTCCTACAATGAGCAGTTCTTC
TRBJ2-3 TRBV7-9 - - CASSLKGAAGGTDTQYF TGTGCCAGCAGCTTAAAGGGGGCTGCGGGGGGCACAGATACGCAGTATTTT
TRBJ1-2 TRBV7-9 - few CASSLAVGGYTF TGTGCCAGCAGCTTAGCTGTTGGGGGCTACACCTTC
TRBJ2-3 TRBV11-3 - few CASSLGMVGTDTQYF TGTGCCAGCAGCTTGGGGATGGTTGGCACAGATACGCAGTATTTT
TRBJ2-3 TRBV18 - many CASSPQGLGSPDTQYF TGTGCCAGCTCACCACAGGGGCTCGGGAGTCCAGATACGCAGTATTTT
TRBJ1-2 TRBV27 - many CASSHGHGYGYTF TGTGCCAGCTCCCATGGGCACGGCTATGGCTACACCTTC
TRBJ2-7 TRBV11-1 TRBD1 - CASSQDRGGYEQYF TGTGCCAGCAGCCAAGACAGGGGAGGCTACGAGCAGTACTTC
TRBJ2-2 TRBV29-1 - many CSVVIQVNTGELFF TGCAGCGTTGTTATCCAAGTTAACACCGGGGAGCTGTTTTTT
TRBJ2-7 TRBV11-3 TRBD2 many CASSLPGTSGIHEQYF TGTGCCAGCAGCCTCCCCGGGACTAGCGGGATCCACGAGCAGTACTTC
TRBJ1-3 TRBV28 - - CASSPSRAVTPGNTIYF TGTGCCAGCAGTCCCTCACGCGCAGTAACCCCTGGAAACACCATATATTTT
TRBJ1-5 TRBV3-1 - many CASSQESHIQPQHF TGTGCCAGCAGCCAAGAGTCTCACATTCAGCCCCAGCATTTT
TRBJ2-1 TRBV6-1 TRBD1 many CASSDGQGVYNEQFF TGTGCCAGCAGTGATGGACAGGGGGTATACAATGAGCAGTTCTTC
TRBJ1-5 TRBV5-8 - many CATGGRDVGNQPQHF TGTGCCACAGGTGGACGAGATGTGGGCAATCAGCCCCAGCATTTT
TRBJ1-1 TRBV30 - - CAWSQGRGGTEAFF TGTGCCTGGAGTCAGGGGAGGGGCGGAACTGAAGCTTTCTTT
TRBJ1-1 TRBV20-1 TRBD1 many CSACTGTGGTEAFF TGCAGTGCTTGTACCGGGACAGGGGGGACTGAAGCTTTCTTT
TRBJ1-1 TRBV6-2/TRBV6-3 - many CASIEQAAYEAFF TGTGCCAGCATCGAACAGGCCGCCTATGAAGCTTTCTTT
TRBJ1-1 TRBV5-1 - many CASSLEYAEAFF TGCGCCAGCAGCTTGGAATACGCCGAAGCTTTCTTT
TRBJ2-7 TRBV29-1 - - CSAAAGSYEQYF TGCAGCGCCGCAGCGGGCTCCTACGAGCAGTACTTC
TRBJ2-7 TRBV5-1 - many CASSFRQTAEQYF TGCGCCAGCAGCTTCAGACAAACGGCTGAGCAGTACTTC
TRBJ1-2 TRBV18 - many CASSPDGANYGYTF TGTGCCAGCTCACCAGACGGGGCTAACTATGGCTACACCTTC
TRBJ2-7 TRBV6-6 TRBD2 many CASSYSVLAGDAYEQYF TGTGCCAGCAGTTACTCGGTTTTAGCGGGAGATGCCTACGAGCAGTACTTC
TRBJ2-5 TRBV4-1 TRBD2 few CASTTGLAAQETQYF TGCGCCAGCACCACTGGACTAGCGGCGCAAGAGACCCAGTACTTC
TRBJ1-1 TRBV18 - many CASSTRTALNTEAFF TGTGCCAGCTCAACTCGGACGGCCCTGAACACTGAAGCTTTCTTT
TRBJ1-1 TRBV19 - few CASSIGNSVAFF TGTGCCAGTAGTATTGGGAATTCGGTGGCTTTCTTT
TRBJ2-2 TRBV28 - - CASSFQSAAGELFF TGTGCCAGCAGTTTCCAAAGCGCGGCCGGGGAGCTGTTTTTT
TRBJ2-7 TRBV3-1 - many CASQDSYASYEQYF TGTGCCAGCCAGGACAGTTACGCCTCCTACGAGCAGTACTTC
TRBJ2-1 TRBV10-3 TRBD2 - CAISDRGGREGGNEQFF TGTGCCATCAGTGACCGGGGGGGGCGGGAAGGGGGGAATGAGCAGTTCTTC
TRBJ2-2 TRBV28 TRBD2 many CASSFASGPTGELFF TGTGCCAGCAGTTTTGCTAGCGGGCCCACCGGGGAGCTGTTTTTT
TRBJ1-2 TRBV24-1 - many CATSDPHAGTEDIGYTF TGTGCCACCAGTGACCCACATGCCGGGACGGAGGATATTGGCTACACCTTC
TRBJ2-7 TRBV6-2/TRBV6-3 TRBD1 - CASSYRTGNEQYF TGTGCCAGCAGTTACCGGACAGGGAACGAGCAGTACTTC
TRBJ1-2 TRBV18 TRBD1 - CAGSRGQVGYGYTF TGTGCCGGCTCACGGGGACAGGTGGGCTATGGCTACACCTTC
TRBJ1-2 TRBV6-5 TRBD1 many CASSYSDRDYGYTF TGTGCCAGCAGTTACTCGGACAGGGACTATGGCTACACCTTC
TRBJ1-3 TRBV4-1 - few CASSVGWRGSGNTIYF TGCGCCAGCAGTGTAGGGTGGCGGGGCTCTGGAAACACCATATATTTT
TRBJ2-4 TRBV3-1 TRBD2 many CASSQDEAGPVVQYF TGTGCCAGCAGCCAAGATGAAGCGGGACCCGTGGTTCAGTACTTC